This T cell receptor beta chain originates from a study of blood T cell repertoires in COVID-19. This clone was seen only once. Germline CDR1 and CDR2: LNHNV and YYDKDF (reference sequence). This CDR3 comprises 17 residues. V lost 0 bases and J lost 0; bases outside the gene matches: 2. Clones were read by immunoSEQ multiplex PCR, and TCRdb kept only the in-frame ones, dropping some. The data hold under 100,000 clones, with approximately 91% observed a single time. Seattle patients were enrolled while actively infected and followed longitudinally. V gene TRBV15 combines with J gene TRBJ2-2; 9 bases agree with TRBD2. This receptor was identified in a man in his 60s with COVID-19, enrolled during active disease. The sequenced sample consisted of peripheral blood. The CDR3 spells CATSREGLATNTGELFF. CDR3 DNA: TGTGCCACCAGCAGAGAGGGACTAGCTACGAACACCGGGGAGCTGTTTTTT. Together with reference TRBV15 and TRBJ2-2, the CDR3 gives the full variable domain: DAMVIQNPRYQVTQFGKPVTLSCSQTLNHNVMYWYQQKSSQAPKLLFHYYDKDFNNEADTPDNFQSRRPNTSFCFLDIRSPGLGDTAMYLCATSREGLATNTGELFFGEGSRLTVL.